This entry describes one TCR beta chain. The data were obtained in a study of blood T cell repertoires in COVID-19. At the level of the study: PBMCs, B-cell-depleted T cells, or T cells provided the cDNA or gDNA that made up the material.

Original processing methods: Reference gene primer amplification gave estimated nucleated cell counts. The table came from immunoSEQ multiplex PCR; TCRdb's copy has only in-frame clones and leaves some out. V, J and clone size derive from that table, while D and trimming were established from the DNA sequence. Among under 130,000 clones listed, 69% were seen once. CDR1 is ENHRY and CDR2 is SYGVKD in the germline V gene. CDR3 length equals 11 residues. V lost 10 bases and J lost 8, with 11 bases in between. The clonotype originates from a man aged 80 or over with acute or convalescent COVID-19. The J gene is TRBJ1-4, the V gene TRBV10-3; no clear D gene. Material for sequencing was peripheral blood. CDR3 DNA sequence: TGTGCCACGAGGCTTGAAGAAAAACTGTTTTTT. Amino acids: CATRLEEKLFF.